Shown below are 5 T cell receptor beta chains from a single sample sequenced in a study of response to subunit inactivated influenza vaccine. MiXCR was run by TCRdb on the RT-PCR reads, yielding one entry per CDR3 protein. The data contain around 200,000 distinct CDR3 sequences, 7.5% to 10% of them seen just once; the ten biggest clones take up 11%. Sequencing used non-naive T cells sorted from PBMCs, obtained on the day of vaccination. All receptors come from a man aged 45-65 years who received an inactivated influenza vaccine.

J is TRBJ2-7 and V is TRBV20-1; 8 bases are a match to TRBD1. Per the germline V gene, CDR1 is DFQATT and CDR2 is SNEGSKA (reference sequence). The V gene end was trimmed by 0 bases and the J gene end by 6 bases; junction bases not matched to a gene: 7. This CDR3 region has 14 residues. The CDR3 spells CSARDEQGVSEQYF. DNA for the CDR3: TGCAGTGCTAGAGATGAACAGGGGGTTTCCGAGCAGTACTTC.

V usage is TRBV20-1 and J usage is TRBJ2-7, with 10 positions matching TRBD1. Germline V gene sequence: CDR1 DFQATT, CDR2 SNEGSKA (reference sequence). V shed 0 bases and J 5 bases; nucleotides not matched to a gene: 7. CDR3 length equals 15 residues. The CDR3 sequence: CSARDLGQGWDEQYF. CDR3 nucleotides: TGCAGTGCTAGAGATTTGGGACAGGGGTGGGACGAGCAGTACTTC.

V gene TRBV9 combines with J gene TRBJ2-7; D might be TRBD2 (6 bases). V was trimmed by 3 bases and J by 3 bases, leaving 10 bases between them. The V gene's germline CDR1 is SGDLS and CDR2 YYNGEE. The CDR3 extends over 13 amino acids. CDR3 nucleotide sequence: TGTGCCAGCAGCGACCTAGCGAGCTACGAGCAGTACTTC. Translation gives CASSDLASYEQYF.

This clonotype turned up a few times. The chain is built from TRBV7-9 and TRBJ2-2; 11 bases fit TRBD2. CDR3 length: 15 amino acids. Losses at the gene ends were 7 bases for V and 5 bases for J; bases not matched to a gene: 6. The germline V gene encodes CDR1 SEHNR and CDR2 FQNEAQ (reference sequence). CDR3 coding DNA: TGTGCCAGCATCACTAGCGGGAGAGAAACCGGGGAGCTGTTTTTT. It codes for CASITSGRETGELFF.

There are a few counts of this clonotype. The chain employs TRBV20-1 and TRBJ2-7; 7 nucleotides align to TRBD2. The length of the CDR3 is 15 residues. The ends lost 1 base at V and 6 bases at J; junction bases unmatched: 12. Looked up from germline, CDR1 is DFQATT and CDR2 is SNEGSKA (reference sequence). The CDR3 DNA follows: TGCAGTGCTAGAGGCCCTGGGGGGAGGGCCGGCGAGCAGTACTTC. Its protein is CSARGPGGRAGEQYF.